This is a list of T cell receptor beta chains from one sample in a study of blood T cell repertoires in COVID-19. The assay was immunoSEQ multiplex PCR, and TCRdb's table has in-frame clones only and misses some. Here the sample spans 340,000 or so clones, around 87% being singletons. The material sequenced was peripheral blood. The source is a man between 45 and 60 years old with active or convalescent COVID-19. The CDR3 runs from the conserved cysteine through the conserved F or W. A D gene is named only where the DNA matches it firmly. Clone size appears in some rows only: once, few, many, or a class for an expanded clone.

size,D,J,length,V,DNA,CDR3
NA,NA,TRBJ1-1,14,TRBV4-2,TGTGCCAGCAGCCAAGATACGAGGTACACTGAAGCTTTCTTT,CASSQDTRYTEAFF
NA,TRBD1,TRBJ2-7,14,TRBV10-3,TGTGCCATCAGGCCCGGGACAGGCGCCCACGAGCAGTACTTC,CAIRPGTGAHEQYF
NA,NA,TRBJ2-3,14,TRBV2,TGTGCCAGCAGTGAAAGCGGAAGCACAGATACGCAGTATTTT,CASSESGSTDTQYF
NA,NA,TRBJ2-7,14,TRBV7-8,TGTGCCAGCAGCTACCTCGACGGGGCCTACGAGCAGTACTTC,CASSYLDGAYEQYF
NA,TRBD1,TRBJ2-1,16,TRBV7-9,TGTGCCAGCAGCCCGTCAGGGGGCCCTAGTTACAATGAGCAGTTCTTC,CASSPSGGPSYNEQFF
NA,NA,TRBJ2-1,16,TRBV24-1,TGTGCCACCAGTGATTCGGCCGGGAGAGGGGCGAATGAGCAGTTCTTC,CATSDSAGRGANEQFF
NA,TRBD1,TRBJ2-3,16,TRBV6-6,TGTGCCAGCAGTTACCCCCGGGACAGTCGCACAGATACGCAGTATTTT,CASSYPRDSRTDTQYF
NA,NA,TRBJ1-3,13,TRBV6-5,TGTGCCAGCAGCAGGGGTGCTGGAAACACCATATATTTT,CASSRGAGNTIYF
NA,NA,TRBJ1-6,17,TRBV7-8,TGTGCCAGCAGCTTAGTTGCAGACTGGGAGTATAATTCACCCCTCCACTTT,CASSLVADWEYNSPLHF
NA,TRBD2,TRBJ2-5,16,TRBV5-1,TGCGCCAGCAGCCCGGGGGGTGGGCTAGCGACGGAGACCCAGTACTTC,CASSPGGGLATETQYF
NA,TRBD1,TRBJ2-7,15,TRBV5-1,TGCGCCAGCAGCTTGGCGACAGGGGGCTCCTACGAGCAGTACTTC,CASSLATGGSYEQYF
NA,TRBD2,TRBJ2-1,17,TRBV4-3,TGCGCCAGCAGCGGTAGACCGGGACTAGGGGACTACAATGAGCAGTTCTTC,CASSGRPGLGDYNEQFF
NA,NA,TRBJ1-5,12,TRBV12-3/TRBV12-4,TGTGCCAGCAGTTTAGATAGTCAGCCCCAGCATTTT,CASSLDSQPQHF
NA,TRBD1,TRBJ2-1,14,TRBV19,TGTGCCAGTGCTCCCGGGACAGGCTTCAATGAGCAGTTCTTC,CASAPGTGFNEQFF
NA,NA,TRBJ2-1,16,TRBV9,TGTGCCAGCAGCGTAGGAGCAGGGTATGGGGACAATGAGCAGTTCTTC,CASSVGAGYGDNEQFF
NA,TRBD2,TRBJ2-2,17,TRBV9,TGTGCCAGCAGCGAGTTGGGGTCTAGCGGTTTTACCGGGGAGCTGTTTTTT,CASSELGSSGFTGELFF
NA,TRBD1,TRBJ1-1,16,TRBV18,TGTGCCAGCTCACCTTTTTCGACAGGGTCGGGCACTGAAGCTTTCTTT,CASSPFSTGSGTEAFF
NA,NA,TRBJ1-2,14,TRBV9,TGTGCCAGCAGCGTAGCACAGGGAGACTATGGCTACACCTTC,CASSVAQGDYGYTF
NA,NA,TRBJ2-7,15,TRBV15,TGTGCCACCAGCAGGGAGGTACAGGGCTCCTACGAGCAGTACTTC,CATSREVQGSYEQYF
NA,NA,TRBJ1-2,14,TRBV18,TGTGCCAGCTCACCCAGCTCAGGGTGGAATGGCTACACCTTC,CASSPSSGWNGYTF
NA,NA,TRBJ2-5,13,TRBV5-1,TGCGCCAGCAGCTTCCCTAACCAAGAGACCCAGTACTTC,CASSFPNQETQYF
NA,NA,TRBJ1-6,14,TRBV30,TGTGCCTGGAGTATCGGGGACTCAAATTCACCCCTCCACTTT,CAWSIGDSNSPLHF
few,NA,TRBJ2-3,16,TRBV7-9,TGTGCCAGCAGCTTAGGATCATTAGGGGGCACAGATACGCAGTATTTT,CASSLGSLGGTDTQYF
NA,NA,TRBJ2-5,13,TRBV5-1,TGCGCCAGCAGCTTGCAGGCCCAAGAGACCCAGTACTTC,CASSLQAQETQYF
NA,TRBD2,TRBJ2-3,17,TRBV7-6,TGTGCCAGCAGCTTATTGCTAGCGGGGGGCTTCACAGATACGCAGTATTTT,CASSLLLAGGFTDTQYF
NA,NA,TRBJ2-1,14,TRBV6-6,TGTGCCAGCATCTGGGGGCTTGCTAACAATGAGCAGTTCTTC,CASIWGLANNEQFF
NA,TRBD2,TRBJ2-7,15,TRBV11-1,TGTGCCAGCAGCTATAGGCGGGAGAGCTCCTACGAGCAGTACTTC,CASSYRRESSYEQYF
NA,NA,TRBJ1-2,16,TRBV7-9,TGTGCCAGCAGCTTGGGGTCAGGGGTGGCCTGGAGTGGCTACACCTTC,CASSLGSGVAWSGYTF
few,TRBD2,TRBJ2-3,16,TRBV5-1,TGCGCCAGCAGCTTGGGTTTAGCGGGAGGCACAGATACGCAGTATTTT,CASSLGLAGGTDTQYF
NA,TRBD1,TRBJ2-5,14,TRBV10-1,TGCGCCAGCAGAAGACAGGGTCACCAAGAGACCCAGTACTTC,CASRRQGHQETQYF
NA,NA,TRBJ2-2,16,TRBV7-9,TGTGCCAGCAGCTTAGCCGGGACAAAGAACACCGGGGAGCTGTTTTTT,CASSLAGTKNTGELFF
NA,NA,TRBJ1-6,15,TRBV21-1,TGTGCCAGCAGCGCGTGGGACAGGGTGAATTCACCCCTCCACTTT,CASSAWDRVNSPLHF
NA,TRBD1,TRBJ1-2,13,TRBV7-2,TGTGCCAGCAGCATCGGACAGGGGTATGGCTACACCTTC,CASSIGQGYGYTF
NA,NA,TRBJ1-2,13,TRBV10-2,TGCGCCAGCCGGAGGGGTTCTAACTATGGCTACACCTTC,CASRRGSNYGYTF
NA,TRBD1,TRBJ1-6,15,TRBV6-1,TGTGCCAGCAGTGAATCCCCGACAGGGGTGTCACCCCTCCACTTT,CASSESPTGVSPLHF
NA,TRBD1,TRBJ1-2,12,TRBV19,TGTGCCAGTAGCCCACAGGGGTTTGGCTACACCTTC,CASSPQGFGYTF
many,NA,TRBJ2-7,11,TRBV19,TGTGCCAGTAGTACGGGAAACGAGCAGTACTTC,CASSTGNEQYF
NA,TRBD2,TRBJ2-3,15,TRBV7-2,TGTGCCAGCAGCCGGACTAGCGGGGGGGCAAATACGCAGTATTTT,CASSRTSGGANTQYF